The source of this T cell receptor (beta chain) is a study of PD-L1 blockade in urothelial cancer. For the study at large: About 90% of the 29 patients were males with bladder-origin urothelial cancer. T cell content in blood samples showed a median of about 150,000. Whole-study findings and limits: Clones that were tumor-associated expanded more in the blood of durable-benefit patients at 3 weeks.

Regarding this clone: Its specificity is unknown.

Sequencing used immunoSEQ multiplex PCR; TCRdb keeps in-frame clones, though not all of them. Of some 84,000 clones in the sample, roughly 82% were seen once. This sequence originates from a man between 65 and 85 years old with urothelial cancer. Source: PBMCs, taken around atezolizumab (anti-PD-L1) treatment.

The CDR3 DNA sequence: TGTGCCACCAGCAGAGACGGAGGAAGGAATCAGCCCCAGCATTTT. It translates to CATSRDGGRNQPQHF. This rearrangement joins TRBV15 to TRBJ1-5, with D hard to call. The ends were cut back, 0 bases at V and 4 bases at J, with 10 bases in the middle. Looked up from germline, CDR1 is LNHNV and CDR2 is YYDKDF (reference sequence). There are 15 residues in the CDR3.